This T cell receptor (beta chain) was sequenced for a study of OX40 agonist ivuxolimab in advanced cancers. Deletions cut 10 bases from V and 9 bases from J, with 16 bases between. Germline lookup yields CDR1 ENHRY and CDR2 SYGVKD. CDR3 length equals 13 residues. Using immunoSEQ multiplex PCR, the repertoire was profiled, and TCRdb retains in-frame clones only, with some absent. The sample records around 70,000 clones, over 75% being singletons. This receptor was identified in an adult with an advanced solid tumor such as melanoma, head and neck, liver or kidney cancer. V and J are TRBV10-3 and TRBJ1-6; tentatively, D is TRBD1 (5 bases). The material sequenced was CD4+ or CD8+ T cells sorted from blood, taken in a trial of the OX40 agonist ivuxolimab. CDR3: CATQPDNTSPLHF. The CDR3 coding sequence is TGTGCCACCCAACCGGACAATACTTCACCCCTCCACTTT.